The clone carrying this TCR beta chain was found once. Its antigen is as yet unknown. The data derive from a study of blood T cells in healthy people across ages. Trimming shortened V by 0 bases and J by 6 bases, and 12 bases separated the two germline ends. CDR1 and CDR2 from the germline V gene are DFQATT and SNEGSKA (reference sequence). The CDR3 is 14 amino acids. For the second PCR, which ran for about 7 to 11 cycles, a sample-barcoded 5' primer and a J-beta primer mix were used. Every individual sample yielded 2.5 million or more paired-end reads (each containing CDR3). Each CDR3 protein gets one entry after TCRdb re-called the 5' RACE reads with MiXCR. The profile shows approximately 940,000 distinct CDR3 sequences, roughly 52% of them singletons. The study's findings and limits: Aged donors had fewer naive CD4+ cells and lower diversity than long-lived donors.

The chain joins TRBV20-1 to TRBJ1-5, with a tentative D call TRBD1 (5 bases). The sequenced sample was blood. This sequence originates from a young man in good health. The CDR3 is CSARDSGGVQPQHF. DNA for the CDR3: TGCAGTGCTAGAGATTCGGGGGGAGTTCAGCCCCAGCATTTT.